The 8 T cell receptor beta chains given below trace back to one sample, sequenced in a study of glioma-infiltrating T cells listed by TCRdb under 2016. TCRdb names Illumina MiSeq as the instrument used. The iRepertoire nested amplicon-rescue multiplex PCR (arm-PCR) platform was used to amplify TCR alpha and beta CDR3 regions from RNA. TCRdb reran the public reads through fastp at Q25 and MiXCR, keeping productive beta chains. CDR3 protein sequences are deduplicated, and each keeps its most common genes and DNA. The sample contains 150,000 to 200,000 distinct CDR3 sequences, around 30% of them found a single time. 20% of the sample is taken by the ten largest. Sequenced sample: glioma tissue, nonneoplastic brain tissue, or PBMCs (not recorded which). The source is a human donor with low-grade glioma or glioblastoma, undergoing nonglioma brain surgery, or in good health (not recorded which).

This clonotype has ten or more counts. The rearrangement links TRBV6-2 or TRBV6-3 to TRBJ2-2; D gene uncertain. CDR1 and CDR2 from the germline V gene are MNHEY and SVGEGT. Trimming pared 7 bases from V and 6 bases from J, leaving 9 bases between. The CDR3 has 12 amino acids. The CDR3 DNA is TGTGCCAGCACCTTAAGGGCCGGGGAGCTGTTTTTT. This gives the protein CASTLRAGELFF.

This clonotype showed up many times. The J gene is TRBJ2-1, the V gene TRBV6-1; 7 bases map to TRBD1. Germline CDR1 reads MNHNS; CDR2 reads SASEGT. The CDR3 runs 16 residues. The trim removed 7 bases at V and 0 bases at J, leaving 9 bases unmatched. Here the CDR3 reads CASTYRGRSSYNEQFF. As DNA, the CDR3 is TGTGCCAGCACCTACAGGGGACGGAGCTCCTACAATGAGCAGTTCTTC.

Many counts were recorded for this clonotype. The rearrangement uses TRBV20-1 and TRBJ2-1, with TRBD2 matching 14 bases. With 3 bases clipped from V and 8 bases from J, the junction kept 9 bases outside the gene matches. The CDR3 has 16 residues. The germline CDR1 and CDR2 sequences are DFQATT and SNEGSKA (reference sequence). CDR3: CSASPGLAGVGDEQFF. The CDR3 coding sequence is TGCAGTGCTAGTCCGGGACTAGCGGGAGTGGGCGATGAGCAGTTCTTC.

Points on this clonotype: A much larger clone is a single base away; this may be a read error. The chain couples TRBV6-5 to TRBJ2-7, with 7 bases fitting TRBD2. Looked up from germline, CDR1 is MNHEY and CDR2 is SVGAGI. With V trimmed by 4 bases and J by 3 bases, 15 bases remained unmatched. The CDR3 length is 17 residues. The CDR3 sequence is CASSFSAGASGGYEQYF. The CDR3 nucleotides are TGTGCCAGCAGTTTTTCCGCCGGGGCTAGCGGCGGCTACGAGCAGTACTTC.

This clonotype was counted at least ten times. V is TRBV28 and J is TRBJ1-2; tentatively, D is TRBD1 (6 bases). V lost 2 bases to trimming and J lost 3 bases, with 13 bases between them. CDR1 is MDHEN, CDR2 SYDVKM, per germline. There are 15 residues in the CDR3. This chain's CDR3 is CASSLLNRDYYGYTF. Written as DNA, the CDR3 is TGTGCCAGCAGTTTACTCAACAGGGATTACTATGGCTACACCTTC.

Concerning this clonotype itself: A single base separates this from a much larger clone, so it may be a read error. The chain uses TRBV3-1 and TRBJ1-1; D unclear. Germline CDR1 and CDR2: LGHDT and YNNKEL (reference sequence). CDR3 length equals 14 residues. The CDR3 region has the DNA TGTGTCAGCAGCCAAGTATCCAGGAACACTGAAGCTTTCTTT. Translating it yields CVSSQVSRNTEAFF.

The chain's CDR3 is CASIVAEAFF. CDR3 DNA sequence: TGTGCCAGCATCGTCGCTGAAGCTTTCTTT. V gene TRBV28 combines with J gene TRBJ1-1; D ambiguous. CDR1 MDHEN and CDR2 SYDVKM come from the germline V gene. The CDR3 has 10 amino acids. Trimming removed 7 bases at V and 6 bases at J, with 6 bases between.

The sample holds many counts of this clonotype. The rearrangement links TRBV6-1 to TRBJ2-7, with 11 nucleotides matching TRBD1. CDR1 is MNHNS, CDR2 SASEGT, per germline. The J segment lost 6 bases and the V segment lost 6 bases, leaving 4 bases of the junction unmatched. The CDR3 has 13 amino acids. The chain's CDR3 is CASRMGQGGEQYF. CDR3 bases: TGTGCCAGCAGGATGGGACAGGGGGGCGAGCAGTACTTC.